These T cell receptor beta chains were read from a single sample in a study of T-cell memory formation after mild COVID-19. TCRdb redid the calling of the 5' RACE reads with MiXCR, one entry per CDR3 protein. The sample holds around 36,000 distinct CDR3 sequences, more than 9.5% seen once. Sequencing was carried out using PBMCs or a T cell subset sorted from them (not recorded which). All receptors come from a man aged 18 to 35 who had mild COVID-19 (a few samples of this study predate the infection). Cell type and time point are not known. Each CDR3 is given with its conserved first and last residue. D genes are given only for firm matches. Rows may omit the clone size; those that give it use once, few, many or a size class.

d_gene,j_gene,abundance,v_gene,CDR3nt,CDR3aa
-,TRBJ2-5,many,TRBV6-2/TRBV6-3,TGTGCCAGCACCACGGGGGACGGCCAAGAGACCCAGTACTTC,CASTTGDGQETQYF
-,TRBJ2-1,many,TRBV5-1,TGCGCCAGCAGCTTGGGAACGATCGTTACCTACAATGAGCAGTTCTTC,CASSLGTIVTYNEQFF
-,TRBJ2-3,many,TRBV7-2,TGTGCCAGCAGCCCCGGGGGCGATACGCAGTATTTT,CASSPGGDTQYF
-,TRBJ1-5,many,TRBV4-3,TGCGCCAGCAGCCAAGTGGCCGATCAGCCCCAGCATTTT,CASSQVADQPQHF
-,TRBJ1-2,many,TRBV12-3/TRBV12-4,TGTGCCAGCAGGCAAGGCGGGGCCAACTATGGCTACACCTTC,CASRQGGANYGYTF
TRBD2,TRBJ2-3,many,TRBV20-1,TGCAGTGCTGGCGGGGGAAGCACAGATACGCAGTATTTT,CSAGGGSTDTQYF
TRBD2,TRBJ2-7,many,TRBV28,TGTGCCAGCCTCGAAGCGGGGGGACGGCCTACGGAGCAGTACTTC,CASLEAGGRPTEQYF
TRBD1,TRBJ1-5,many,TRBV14,TGTGCCAGCAGCCAAGCACCACCACGGGACAGGGTCAATCAGCCCCAGCATTTT,CASSQAPPRDRVNQPQHF
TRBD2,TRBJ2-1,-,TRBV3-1,TGTGCCAGCAGCCAAAGGACTAGCGGGGGACCCTACAATGAGCAGTTCTTC,CASSQRTSGGPYNEQFF
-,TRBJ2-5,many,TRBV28,TGTGCCAGCAGTTTTCCGGCCCAAGAGACCCAGTACTTC,CASSFPAQETQYF
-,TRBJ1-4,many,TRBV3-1,TGTGCCAGCAGCCAAGAAGGGGAAAAACTGTTTTTT,CASSQEGEKLFF
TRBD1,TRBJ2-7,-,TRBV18,TGTGCCAGCTCACCCCCGGACAGGGGGACCTACGAGCAGTACTTC,CASSPPDRGTYEQYF
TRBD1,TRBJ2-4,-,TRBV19,TGTGCCAGTAGTATTCAGACAGGGGGGCAGTACTTC,CASSIQTGGQYF
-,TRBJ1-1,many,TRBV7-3,TGTGCCAGCAGCCCAGACGGGAAAGTGGGGAGGCGAGCTTTCTTT,CASSPDGKVGRRAFF
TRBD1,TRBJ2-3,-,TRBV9,TGTGCCAGCAGCGACCGAGGGGGCCGCAGCACAGATACGCAGTATTTT,CASSDRGGRSTDTQYF
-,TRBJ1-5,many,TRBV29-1,TGCAGCGTTGAAGAAAGCGGGGGCAATCAGCCCCAGCATTTT,CSVEESGGNQPQHF
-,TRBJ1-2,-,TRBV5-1,TGCGCCAGCAGCTTTCGCGATTCGGACTATGGCTACACCTTC,CASSFRDSDYGYTF
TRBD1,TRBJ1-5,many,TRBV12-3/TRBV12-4,TGTGCCAGCAGTCACGGGACAGGACTGAATCAGCCCCAGCATTTT,CASSHGTGLNQPQHF
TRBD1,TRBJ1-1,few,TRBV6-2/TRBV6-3,TGTGCCAGCGCTTTACAGGGGCTCACTGAAGCTTTCTTT,CASALQGLTEAFF
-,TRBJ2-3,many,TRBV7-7,TGTGCCAGCAGCTTAGATGGGGATACGCAGTATTTT,CASSLDGDTQYF
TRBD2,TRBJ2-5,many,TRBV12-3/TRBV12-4,TGTGCCAGCAGATTTAGCGGGGGGGCGGAGACCCAGTACTTC,CASRFSGGAETQYF
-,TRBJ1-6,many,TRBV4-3,TGCGCCAGCAGCCAAGATCCAGGGCGATGGGCCTCACCCCTCCACTTT,CASSQDPGRWASPLHF
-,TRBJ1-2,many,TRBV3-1,TGTGCCAGCAGCCCACAGGGTTCCCTCTATGGCTACACCTTC,CASSPQGSLYGYTF
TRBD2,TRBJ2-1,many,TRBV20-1,TGCAGTTCTTTAGCGGGGGGGGCCCAGATTGAGCAGTTCTTC,CSSLAGGAQIEQFF